This T cell receptor beta chain was sequenced during a study of blood T cell repertoires in COVID-19. Looking at the study overall: From T cells, B-cell-depleted T cells, or PBMCs came the material, which was cDNA or gDNA.

Methods used by the authors: Amplification of reference gene primers was used by the study to estimate nucleated cell counts. TCRdb keeps only in-frame clones here, not all; method: immunoSEQ multiplex PCR. The V and J calls and clone size come from that table; D and trimming were worked out from the DNA. The data contain around 250,000 clones, roughly 85% of them singletons. V lost 1 base to trimming and J lost 10 bases; unmatched junction nucleotides: 10. This CDR3 region has 15 residues. CDR1 and CDR2 (germline): SEHNR, FQNEAQ (reference sequence). V gene TRBV7-9 combines with J gene TRBJ2-7, with 10 bases lining up with TRBD2. The origin of this receptor is a man aged 50 to 59 with active or convalescent COVID-19. Sequenced: peripheral blood. The chain's CDR3 is CASSLVSGSGRLQYF. The CDR3 nucleotides are TGTGCCAGCAGCTTAGTTTCGGGTAGCGGGAGGCTTCAGTACTTC.